This T cell receptor (beta chain) was identified during a study of cytomegalovirus exposure and HLA in healthy donors (dated by TCRdb to about 2017). In terms of the full investigation: In an earlier analysis of 587 of the donors, 276 Gb of sequence data and 120 million or so unique TCR beta sequences from 180 million or so T cells were reported. An early release that covered approximately 600 HLA-typed donors contained around 300 gigabases of sequencing data and around 80 million unique TCR sequences. The genetic ancestry cluster associated with self-reported Caucasian donors included 81% of the roughly 400 genotyped donors. The study aimed to test whether signatures of past pathogen exposure could be identified by cataloging public T cell receptors. The study used immunosequencing to profile the T cell repertoires of under 700 subjects and linked those repertoires to cytomegalovirus serostatus. In addition to the first cohort of several hundred subjects, a separate validation cohort of approximately 130 different subjects was used. To predict cytomegalovirus infection status, the study combined high-throughput TCR immunosequencing, statistical association of individual TCRs with disease status, and machine learning. A later analysis re-analyzed previously published TCR beta repertoires from about 600 donors and added high-resolution HLA genotyping to study TCR occurrence patterns. In the later analysis, no new phenotypic data were used to find candidate immune exposures; instead, reliance was placed on TCR beta sequences and their occurrence across donors. In an earlier analysis of roughly 540 of the donors, high-throughput TCR beta sequencing was used to judge whether each TCR beta V gene segment behaved as functional or pseudogenic. Donor age, sex, ethnicity and CMV serostatus were collected together with the repertoire data. In a later genetic analysis, genome-wide SNP genotypes for about three fifths of the roughly 670 donors were used, and that subset was treated as a discovery cohort. Every repertoire in the discovery cohort had been generated on one and the same sequencing platform. HLA typing included class I and class II loci at four-digit resolution. Typing coverage varied by locus: about 620-640 donors for A, B, C, DRB1 and DQB1; 500 to 550 for DQA1; 600 to 610 for DPA1; 450 to 480 for DPB1. A few DR-DQ haplotypes were handled as single units for association and clustering because linkage in the cohort was strong. On average, approximately 250,000 unique TCR beta nucleotide sequences were sequenced per donor among 398 genotyped donors of the cohort, with 15% to 20% of those sequences being non-productive. On the study overall, not on this receptor specifically: A later genetic analysis reported fewer N-insertions in productive TCRs among donors in an Asian-associated ancestry cluster than the roughly 700-donor mean. In vitro tests confirmed that a few of the cytomegalovirus-associated TCR beta chains recognize cytomegalovirus antigens. A later analysis found that most CMV-associated TCR beta chains appeared HLA-restricted, with HLA associations seemingly driven largely by CMV exposure. The only immune exposure information available for the cohort was CMV serostatus. The presence/absence analyses assumed that sequencing depth was roughly uniform across donors, and that assumption may not be true. Because counts were too low, roughly 18 rarely observed V segments, including chromosome 9 orphons, were left out of the earlier analysis of roughly 600 of the donors. Because some donors lacked HLA typing at each locus, the association tests relied only on the typed subset. A later analysis reported that several top co-occurrence clusters appeared linked to parvovirus B19, influenza, CMV and Epstein-Barr virus. The cohort was sequenced for TCR beta chains only, and without alpha or paired-chain data the features that could be detected were limited. A total of roughly 160 TCR beta chains were listed by the study as associated with cytomegalovirus. A further reported finding was that TCR beta sequences accurately predicted the HLA-A and HLA-B alleles for most subjects in the first cohort. In a later genetic analysis, a missense DCLRE1C variant was associated with V-gene and J-gene trimming of TCR beta chains, and the association was replicated in an independent cohort. Most TCR sequences were observed very rarely across donors, whereas some public TCRs were present in many individuals. When HLA alleles, especially DR and DQ, strongly co-occurred, TCR associations were difficult to assign to individual alleles. According to a later analysis, TCR association rates differed among HLA loci, with DRB1 alleles showing the most associated TCRs and HLA-C alleles showing the fewest. The authors suggested that the approach could potentially be extended to other disease states and immunological phenotypes. Linkage disequilibrium might explain the correlated functional status among segregating V segments, but an unknown experimental factor could not be ruled out. An earlier analysis of several hundred of the donors showed that most TCR beta V segments appeared in productive rearrangements either about 90% or about 30% of the time, which broadly matched IMGT annotations. A later analysis associated about 17,000 TCR beta sequences with specific HLA alleles at a false discovery rate of 0.05. The 87-base-pair reads could not distinguish some IMGT-functional V segments, including TRBV6-2 and TRBV6-3, so those segments were excluded. In a later analysis, HLA-associated TCR beta chains showed more clonal expansion and lower generation probabilities than non-associated chains that were equally common. The classifier was reported to diagnose cytomegalovirus status with high specificity and sensitivity in both the original cohort and the validation cohort. A cluster of highly shared sequence variants was judged likely to be a technical artifact of the sequencing pipeline.

There are 13 amino acids in the CDR3, from cysteine to phenylalanine inclusive. Left in the record is the CDR3 DNA by itself, 39 bases read in frame from the first base. CDR1 and CDR2, per the germline V gene, are KGHSH and LQKENI. V trim: 6 bases; J trim: 9 bases; unmatched bases: 8. In total, fewer than 750 healthy bone marrow donors made up the cohort. At the time of sampling, every cohort member was nominally healthy, though immune exposures that went unrecorded were likely present. The donor tested CMV seropositive, placing the donor among the 290 or so seropositive members of the cohort. Every donor gave a peripheral blood sample, and the peripheral blood mononuclear cells from that sample were used for TCR beta sequencing. Genomic DNA was extracted from the blood cell samples with the Qiagen DNeasy Blood Extraction Kit. The library was built by means of the immunoSEQ multiplex PCR assay. A mixture of 60 forward primers for TCR Vbeta segments and 13 reverse primers for TCR Jbeta segments was used in the multiplex PCR. Amplification of the CDR3 region of rearranged TCR beta genes was performed with a multiplex PCR assay on genomic DNA. Amplified TCR beta libraries were sequenced as 87-base-pair reads on the Illumina HiSeq System. Processing in the source paper ran as follows. Across the 640 or so repertoires, a later analysis counted 75 million to 90 million unique TCR beta chains, around 11 million of which were shared by at least two donors. A nearest-neighbor algorithm error-corrected the raw reads and collapsed the reads into unique sequences, merging closely related sequences to remove PCR and sequencing errors. To assign V, D and J gene segments, CDR3 sequences were aligned to IMGT reference sequences. Each retained sequence needed at least a six-nucleotide match to both a V gene segment and a J gene segment. A rearrangement was called productive if the CDR3 had no stop codons and remained in frame with V and J, and every other rearrangement was called non-productive. CDR3 was defined by IMGT convention, running from the second conserved V-encoded cysteine to the conserved J-encoded phenylalanine. The earlier analysis of about 610 of the donors excluded sequences that lacked an unambiguous match to a single V gene segment. An earlier analysis of a few hundred of the donors called V segments functional above 56.7% productive rearrangements and segregating when the between-donor standard deviation exceeded 5%. To diagnose cytomegalovirus status from the catalog of TCR beta chain sequences, a statistical classification framework was built. A later analysis assigned V and J genes by comparing TCR nucleotide sequences with IMGT/GENE-DB human TR gene sequences. The TCRdist pipeline was used in a later analysis to assign CDR3 sequences and most-parsimonious VDJ recombination scenarios. In a later analysis, every TCR beta chain was defined by the combination of its CDR3 amino acid sequence and its V-gene family, and reads without a unique V-gene family were dropped. To address suspected cross-contamination and a sequencing artifact, a later analysis removed a few hundred highly shared, low-generation-probability nucleotide sequences. For each public chain, a later analysis derived a clonal expansion index from normalized ranks of inferred template counts within each repertoire. In a later analysis, generation probabilities were computed with a VDJ recombination model fitted to out-of-frame rearrangements, and the resulting probabilities were checked against IGoR. A later analysis scored TCR-TCR, TCR-HLA and TCR-CMV co-occurrence with hypergeometric tests, applying a repertoire-size bias correction to TCR pairs. In a later analysis, false discovery rates were estimated by permuting HLA or CMV assignments 20 times. In a later analysis, co-occurring TCRs were grouped with DBSCAN, and TCRdist sequence similarity was added when clustering was performed within HLA-allele-positive subsets. Co-occurrence clustering excluded repertoires with fewer than 30,000 or more than 120,000 public chains, plus five with anomalous nucleotide sharing. TCRdb took this table from immuneACCESS and kept in-frame rearrangements with V and J called. Such tables lack part of the clones; where checked against another copy, unresolved V genes explain under half of the gap, and the rest is unexplained. Clonal size and the V and J genes are those of that table, whereas D and trimming came from the DNA. Counted in this sample were about 150,000 clones; about 60% of them appeared once. The leading ten clones occupy around 7.1% of the sample.

As concerns this clone: Its target antigen remains unknown. Nothing much larger sits one base from this clone, and base qualities are not available.

The sequence was collected from a woman aged 55-70 years in good health and CMV-seropositive. The sample taken for sequencing was PBMCs. Recombination linked TRBV18 to TRBJ2-7, with TRBD1 matching 10 junction bases. The CDR3: CASSPKTGGGQYF. Here is the DNA: TGTGCCAGCTCGCCCAAGACAGGGGGCGGGCAGTACTTC.